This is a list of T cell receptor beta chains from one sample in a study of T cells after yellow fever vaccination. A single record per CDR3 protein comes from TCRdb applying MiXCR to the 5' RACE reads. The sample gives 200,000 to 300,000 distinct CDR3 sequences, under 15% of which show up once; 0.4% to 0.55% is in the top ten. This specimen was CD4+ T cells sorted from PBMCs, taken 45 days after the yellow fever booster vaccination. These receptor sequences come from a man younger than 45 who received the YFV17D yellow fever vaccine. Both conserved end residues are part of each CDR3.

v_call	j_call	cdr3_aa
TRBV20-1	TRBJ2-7	CSARDPSSFSYEQYF
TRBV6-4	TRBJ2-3	CASSDSGGGADTQYF
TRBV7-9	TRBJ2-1	CASSLAPTSGRTDEQFF
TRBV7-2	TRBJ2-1	CASSQGLAGVSEQFF
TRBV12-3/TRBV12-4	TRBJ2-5	CASKLGTHQETQYF
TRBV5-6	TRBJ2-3	CASSLDSGTVTDTQYF
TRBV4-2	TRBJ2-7	CASSQEPLARSYEQYF
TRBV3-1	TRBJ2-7	CASSRDEAYEQYF
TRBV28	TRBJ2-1	CASSLAGKGEQFF
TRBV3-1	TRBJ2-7	CASSQDLDRAGEQYF
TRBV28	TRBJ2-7	CASSTQAGGSEQYF
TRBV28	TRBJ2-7	CASTPPGALYEQYF
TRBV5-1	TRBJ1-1	CASSRWAGTEAFF
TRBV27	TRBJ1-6	CASSFGERANSPLHF
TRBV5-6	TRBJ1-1	CASSVRQENTEAFF
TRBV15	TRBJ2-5	CATSRDREGTQYF
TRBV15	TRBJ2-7	CATSSTTIGAIREQYF
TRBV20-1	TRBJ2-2	CSARRDLAGGTGELFF
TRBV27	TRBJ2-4	CASSLSFRQGVGLAKNIQYF
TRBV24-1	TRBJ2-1	CATSRRGAVEDEQFF
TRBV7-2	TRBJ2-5	CASSLAGSDPGETQYF
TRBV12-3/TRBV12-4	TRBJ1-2	CASSLGYGYTF
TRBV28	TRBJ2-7	CASRAPLSYEQYF
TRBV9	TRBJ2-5	CASSVAGTSTETQYF
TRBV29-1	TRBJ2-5	CSAPGARQETQYF
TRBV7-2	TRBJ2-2	CASSLIRELFF
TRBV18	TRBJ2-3	CASCLERAAGTTSTDTQYF
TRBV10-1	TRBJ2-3	CASSGGLAGGVVTDTQYF
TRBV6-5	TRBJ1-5	CASSYEGNQPQHF
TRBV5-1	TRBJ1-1	CASSLDPASSYTEAFF
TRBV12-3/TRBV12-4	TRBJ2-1	CASSSVGGVHNEQFF
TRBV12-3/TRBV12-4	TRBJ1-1	CASSLGDANTEAFF
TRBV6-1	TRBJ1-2	CASTDTGTGYYGYTF
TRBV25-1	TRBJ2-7	CASSVREGLGDEQYF
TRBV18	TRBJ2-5	CASSPMGGPETQYF
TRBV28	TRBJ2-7	CASRDGGATGIAGEQYF
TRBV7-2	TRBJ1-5	CASSLGTGAAQPQHF
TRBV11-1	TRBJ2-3	CASSPTLLAGSSTDTQYF
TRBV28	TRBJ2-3	CASSLLVEDTQYF
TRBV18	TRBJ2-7	CASSQDRDDEQYF
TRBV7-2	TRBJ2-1	CASSLGLAGRDEQFF
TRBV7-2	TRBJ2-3	CASRGDTQYF
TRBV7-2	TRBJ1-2	CASSLRDRGRGYTF
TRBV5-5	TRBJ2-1	CASSPARLAGVNEQFF
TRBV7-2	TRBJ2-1	CASSSAPQGSYNEQFF
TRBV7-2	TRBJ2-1	CASSLLGGLGNEQFF
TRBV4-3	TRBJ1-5	CASSRTTGGRQPQHF
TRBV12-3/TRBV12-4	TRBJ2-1	CASRRSGEQFF
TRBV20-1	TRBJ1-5	CSARDGTGTLNQPQHF
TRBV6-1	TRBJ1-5	CATSQLGSYQPQHF
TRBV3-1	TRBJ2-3	CASRGAGSDTQYF
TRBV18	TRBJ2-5	CATKEAGQETQYF